The rows below give T cell receptor beta chains drawn from one sample of a study of blood T cell repertoires in COVID-19. Produced via immunoSEQ multiplex PCR; TCRdb's table is partial and in-frame only. The sample has approximately 240,000 clones, around 89% seen once. Sequencing input: PBMCs or T cells enriched from blood (not recorded which). Source of these receptors: a young woman in a cohort exposed to, infected with or recovered from COVID-19 (not recorded which). The CDR3 runs from the conserved cysteine through the conserved F or W. A D gene is named only where the DNA matches it firmly. A row's size may be missing; if present it is once, few, many or a size class.

>14|TRBJ2-1|.|TRBV29-1|.
CSVEENLRYNEQFF
TGCAGCGTTGAAGAAAATCTTCGCTACAATGAGCAGTTCTTC
>14|TRBJ1-2|.|TRBV19|TRBD1
CASSIQTGYYGYTF
TGTGCCAGTAGTATCCAGACAGGGTACTATGGCTACACCTTC
>12|TRBJ2-7|few|TRBV5-1|.
CASSEDFYEQYF
TGCGCCAGCAGCGAAGACTTCTACGAGCAGTACTTC
>16|TRBJ1-6|.|TRBV5-6|.
CASSFGPGSYNSPLHF
TGTGCCAGCAGCTTCGGCCCCGGGTCCTATAATTCACCCCTCCACTTT
>13|TRBJ1-2|.|TRBV30|TRBD1
CAWGQGRGYGYTF
TGTGCCTGGGGACAGGGAAGGGGCTATGGCTACACCTTC
>18|TRBJ1-6|once|TRBV4-1|.
CASSSTGFAGSYNSPLHF
TGCGCCAGCAGCTCAACAGGGTTTGCTGGCTCCTATAATTCACCCCTCCACTTT
>15|TRBJ2-7|.|TRBV5-6|.
CASSRGPGTSYEQYF
TGTGCCAGCAGCCGAGGGCCGGGCACCTCCTACGAGCAGTACTTC
>15|TRBJ1-4|.|TRBV5-1|.
CASSLAGLGGEKLFF
TGCGCCAGCAGCTTGGCCGGACTGGGAGGCGAAAAACTGTTTTTT
>14|TRBJ1-2|.|TRBV5-1|TRBD1
CASSLGDRLYGYTF
TGCGCCAGCAGCTTGGGGGACAGATTATATGGCTACACCTTC
>14|TRBJ1-1|.|TRBV27|.
CASSFGGGVTEAFF
TGTGCCAGCAGTTTCGGGGGAGGGGTAACTGAAGCTTTCTTT
>17|TRBJ2-2|once|TRBV3-1/TRBV3-2|TRBD2
CASSQGGLAGNTGELFF
TGTGCCAGCAGCCAAGGAGGACTAGCGGGGAACACCGGGGAGCTGTTTTTT
>14|TRBJ1-5|.|TRBV19|.
CAGSTRDTAQPQHF
TGTGCCGGTAGTACCCGGGACACAGCTCAGCCCCAGCATTTT
>16|TRBJ1-1|.|TRBV28|TRBD1
CASTLGRGRRDTEAFF
TGTGCCAGCACTCTTGGCAGGGGGCGAAGGGACACTGAAGCTTTCTTT
>13|TRBJ1-2|.|TRBV6-5|TRBD1
CASSPQTGDGYTF
TGTGCCAGCAGTCCGCAGACAGGGGATGGCTACACCTTC
>12|TRBJ2-2|few|TRBV5-6|TRBD1
CASDRGAGELFF
TGTGCCAGCGACAGGGGCGCCGGGGAGCTGTTTTTT
>14|TRBJ1-3|.|TRBV6-1|.
CASSEKEAGNTIYF
TGTGCCAGCAGTGAAAAGGAGGCTGGAAACACCATATATTTT
>14|TRBJ1-1|.|TRBV3-1/TRBV3-2|TRBD1
CASSQDSGGTEAFF
TGTGCCAGCAGCCAAGACTCAGGGGGCACTGAAGCTTTCTTT
>17|TRBJ2-4|once|TRBV28|.
CASRPDVDRQPKGIQYF
TGTGCCAGCAGACCCGACGTGGACAGACAACCGAAGGGCATTCAGTACTTC
>14|TRBJ1-4|.|TRBV6-6|.
CASSYRDTNEKLFF
TGTGCCAGCAGTTACCGTGACACCAATGAAAAACTGTTTTTT
>15|TRBJ2-7|.|TRBV10-3|TRBD1
CAISEGQGASYEQYF
TGTGCCATCAGTGAGGGACAGGGGGCGAGCTACGAGCAGTACTTC
>16|TRBJ2-7|.|TRBV14|.
CASSQIPGLFRNEQYF
TGTGCCAGCAGCCAAATCCCGGGACTTTTTAGGAACGAGCAGTACTTC
>14|TRBJ1-1|.|TRBV19|TRBD1
CASSPETGGTEAFF
TGTGCCAGTAGTCCTGAGACAGGGGGCACTGAAGCTTTCTTT
>16|TRBJ2-7|.|TRBV6-5|.
CASSYGVTSSSYEQYF
TGTGCCAGCAGTTACGGAGTCACCTCGAGCTCCTACGAGCAGTACTTC
>11|TRBJ2-7|few|TRBV19|.
CARDTTYEQYF
TGTGCGAGGGACACAACCTACGAGCAGTACTTC
>13|TRBJ1-5|.|TRBV6-5|.
CASRTGENQPQHF
TGTGCCAGCAGGACAGGCGAGAATCAGCCCCAGCATTTT
>16|TRBJ2-3|.|TRBV15|TRBD2
CATSTTPTGGKDTQYF
TGTGCCACCAGCACCACACCAACCGGGGGGAAGGATACGCAGTATTTT